Below, one T cell receptor (beta chain) is given with its context. As yet, its antigen is unknown. The entry originates in a study of cytomegalovirus exposure and HLA in healthy donors. This CDR3 spans 16 amino acids. Germline V gene data show CDR1 as MNHEY and CDR2 as SMNVEV (reference sequence). V lost 5 bases and J lost 1; bases outside the gene matches: 7. Notes on the study in general: The tendency of first-cohort TCR clusters to co-occur in the 120 or so validation repertoires was identified by a subsequent analysis.

Assay: immunoSEQ multiplex PCR; the TCRdb copy retains only in-frame clones and omits some. The sample shows about 160,000 clones, approximately 89% of them seen only once. The donors were in the approximately 120-subject validation cohort, distinct from the roughly 700-subject first cohort. The sequenced material came from PBMCs. The V gene is TRBV27, the J gene TRBJ2-2, with 7 bases that match TRBD1. This TCR was sampled from a young woman in good health and CMV-seropositive. The CDR3 DNA reads as TGTGCCAGCAGTCGCCAGACAGGGCAGAACACCGGGGAGCTGTTTTTT. Protein: CASSRQTGQNTGELFF.